In its sample, the clone carrying this T cell receptor (beta chain) was seen a few times. The data stem from a study of CD8+ T cells in alopecia areata. The V end was cut by 0 bases, the J end by 9 bases, with 6 bases between. This CDR3 has 13 residues. Germline V gene lookup returns CDR1 SEHNR and CDR2 FQNEAQ (reference sequence). Reverse transcription of extracted RNA yielded cDNA, which provided the sequencing template. Profiling relied on immunoSEQ multiplex PCR, and the TCRdb table lists in-frame clones only, not all of them. The repertoire holds roughly 170,000 clones, with about 60% as singletons.

The receptor was isolated from a human donor with alopecia areata. The material sequenced was CD4+ T cells sorted from blood, taken at week 0. The V call is TRBV7-9, the J call TRBJ1-6; D remains unclear. The CDR3 nucleotides read TGTGCCAGCAGCTTAGCTCTGGGTTCACCCCTCCACTTT. Encoded protein: CASSLALGSPLHF.